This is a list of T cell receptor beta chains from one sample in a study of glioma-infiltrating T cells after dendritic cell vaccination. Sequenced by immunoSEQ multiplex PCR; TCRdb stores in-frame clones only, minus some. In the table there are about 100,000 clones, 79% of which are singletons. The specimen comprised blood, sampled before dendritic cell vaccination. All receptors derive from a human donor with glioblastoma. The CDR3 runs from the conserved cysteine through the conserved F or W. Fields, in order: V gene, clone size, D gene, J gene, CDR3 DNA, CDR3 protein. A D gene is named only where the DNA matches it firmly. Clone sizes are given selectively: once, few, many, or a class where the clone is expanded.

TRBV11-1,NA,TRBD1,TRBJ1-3,TGTGCCAGCAGCGTACTACAGGGGGCTTCTGGAAACACCATATATTTT,CASSVLQGASGNTIYF
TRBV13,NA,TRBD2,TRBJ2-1,TGTGCCAGCAGCCGAGTTGGAGCGGGAGCTTCGATCGGCAATGAGCAGTTCTTC,CASSRVGAGASIGNEQFF
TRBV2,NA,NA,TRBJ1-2,TGTGCCAGCGCGGGAGGCCGATCATATGGCTACACCTTC,CASAGGRSYGYTF
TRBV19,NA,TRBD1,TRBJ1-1,TGTGCCAGTAGTACGTCCCGGGACAGGGCTCGGGGCACTGAAGCTTTCTTT,CASSTSRDRARGTEAFF
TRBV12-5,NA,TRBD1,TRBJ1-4,TGTGCTAGTGGTTCCCACCGGGACAGGGGGCCTGAAAAACTGTTTTTT,CASGSHRDRGPEKLFF
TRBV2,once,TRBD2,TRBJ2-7,TGTGCCAGCCTGGGGGGACTAGCGGCCGGGCAGTACTTC,CASLGGLAAGQYF
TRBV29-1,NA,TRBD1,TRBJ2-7,TGCAGCGTTGAAGACGTGACAGGGGCCCCATACGAGCAGTACTTC,CSVEDVTGAPYEQYF
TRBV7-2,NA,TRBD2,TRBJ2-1,TGTGCCAGCAGCCCTCCTTCGGGCGGGGGTTACAATGAGCAGTTCTTC,CASSPPSGGGYNEQFF
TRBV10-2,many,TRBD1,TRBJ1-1,TGCGCCAGCATCCTGGGGACAGGGCGGGCCACTGAAGCTTTCTTT,CASILGTGRATEAFF
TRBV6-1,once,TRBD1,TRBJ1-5,TGTGCCAGCAGTGAAGCACACAGGGGTATGGGTCAGCCCCAGCATTTT,CASSEAHRGMGQPQHF
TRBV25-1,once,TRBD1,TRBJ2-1,TGTGCCAGCAGTGAATCAGGGACAGGAGCGTACAATGAGCAGTTCTTC,CASSESGTGAYNEQFF
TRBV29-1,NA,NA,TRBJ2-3,TGCAGCGACGACGGGGGAGGCACAGATACGCAGTATTTT,CSDDGGGTDTQYF
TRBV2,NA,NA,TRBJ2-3,TGTGCCAGCAGTGGCGAGATTAGCACAGATACGCAGTATTTT,CASSGEISTDTQYF
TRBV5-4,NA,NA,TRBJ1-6,TGTGCCAGCAGCTTGGCGCGGGATAATTCACCCCTCCACTTT,CASSLARDNSPLHF
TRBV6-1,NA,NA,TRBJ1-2,TGTGCCAGCAGTGAGGCCCACCGGCAGGGATTTTATGGCTACACCTTC,CASSEAHRQGFYGYTF
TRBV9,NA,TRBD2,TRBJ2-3,TGTGCCAGCAGCGTAGCGGGAGGACGAGATACGCAGTATTTT,CASSVAGGRDTQYF
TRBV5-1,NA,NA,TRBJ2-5,TGCGCCAGCAGCTTGGGGTCGGGGTTGCAAGAGACCCAGTACTTC,CASSLGSGLQETQYF
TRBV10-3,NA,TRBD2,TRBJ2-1,TGTGCCACCGCGGGACTAGCGGGAGACAATGAGCAGTTCTTC,CATAGLAGDNEQFF
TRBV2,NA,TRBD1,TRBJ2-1,TGTGCCACCCCGAGCCGGGACAGGTTGGACAATGAGCAGTTCTTC,CATPSRDRLDNEQFF
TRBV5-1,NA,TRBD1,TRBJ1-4,TGCGCCAGCAGCTTGAATTGGCAGGGGGTCGGTGAAAAACTGTTTTTT,CASSLNWQGVGEKLFF
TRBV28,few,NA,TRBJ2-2,TGTGCCAGCAGTTTATGGCAGGGAGGCACCGGGGAGCTGTTTTTT,CASSLWQGGTGELFF
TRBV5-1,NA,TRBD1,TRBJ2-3,TGCGCCAGCAGCACACAGGGACAGGGCACAGATACGCAGTATTTT,CASSTQGQGTDTQYF
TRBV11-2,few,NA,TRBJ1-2,TGTGCCAGCAGCTTAGATCCGGCAGGTATCTATGGCTACACCTTC,CASSLDPAGIYGYTF
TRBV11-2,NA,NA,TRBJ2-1,TGTGCCAGCAGCTCCCGGGGTGAGCAGTTCTTC,CASSSRGEQFF
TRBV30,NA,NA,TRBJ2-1,TGTGCCTGGAGTCAATCGACAGATAATGAGCAGTTCTTC,CAWSQSTDNEQFF
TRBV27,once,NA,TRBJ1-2,TGTGCCAGCAGTTTGCATGGGGCCGGAGCTAACTATGGCTACACCTTC,CASSLHGAGANYGYTF
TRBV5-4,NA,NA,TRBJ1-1,TGTGCCAGCAGCCCAGGACACGCAATTGAAGCTTTCTTT,CASSPGHAIEAFF
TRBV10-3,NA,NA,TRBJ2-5,TGTGCCATTTCCGGGTTCCAAGAGACCCAGTACTTC,CAISGFQETQYF
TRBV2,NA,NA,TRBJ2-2,TGTGCCAGCAGTAGGCGGGGAGCAGTCGAGGAGCTGTTTTTT,CASSRRGAVEELFF
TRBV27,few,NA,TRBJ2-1,TGTGCCAGCAAAACGATCTCGGGCAATGAGCAGTTCTTC,CASKTISGNEQFF
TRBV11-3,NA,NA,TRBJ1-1,TGTGCCAGCGGCTCGGGGGTACGAATGAACACTGAAGCTTTCTTT,CASGSGVRMNTEAFF
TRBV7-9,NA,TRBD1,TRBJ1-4,TGTGCCAGCAGCTTTAGGGACAGTGAAAAACTGTTTTTT,CASSFRDSEKLFF
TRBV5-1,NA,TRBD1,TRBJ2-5,TGCGCCAGCAGCTTCGGGCCCCGGACAGGGGTCGAAGAGACCCAGTACTTC,CASSFGPRTGVEETQYF
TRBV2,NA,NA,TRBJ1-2,TGTGCCAGCAGTGAAGCGCTGCGGCAGACCTTCAGCTATGGCTACACCTTC,CASSEALRQTFSYGYTF
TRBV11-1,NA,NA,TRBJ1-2,TGTGCCAGCAGCCCCGAGGACAACATTGGCTACACCTTC,CASSPEDNIGYTF
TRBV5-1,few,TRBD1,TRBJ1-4,TGCGCCAGCAGCTTGGGGGGGACAGGGGCTGAAAAACTGTTTTTT,CASSLGGTGAEKLFF
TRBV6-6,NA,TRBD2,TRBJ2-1,TGTGCCAGCCGTCAGGCCGGGACTAGCGGGACCAATGAGCAGTTCTTC,CASRQAGTSGTNEQFF
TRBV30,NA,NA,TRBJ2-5,TGTGCCTGGAGTACAGGGAGACAAGAGACCCAGTACTTC,CAWSTGRQETQYF
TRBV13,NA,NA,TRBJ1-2,TGTGCCAGCAGCTTAAGTTCCGGGGTTGGCTACACCTTC,CASSLSSGVGYTF
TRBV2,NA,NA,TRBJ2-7,TGTGCCAGCAGTAAGGGGTCTGGACAAGAGCAGTACTTC,CASSKGSGQEQYF
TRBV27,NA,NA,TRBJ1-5,TGTGCCAGCAGTTTTAGGGGGGGCTTAAATCAGCCCCAGCATTTT,CASSFRGGLNQPQHF
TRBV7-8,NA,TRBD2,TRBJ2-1,TGTGCCAGCAGCCCGCAAATTGGACTAGCGGGGGTCTACAATGAGCAGTTCTTC,CASSPQIGLAGVYNEQFF
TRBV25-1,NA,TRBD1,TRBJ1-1,TGTGCCAGCAGTCCGGACAGGGGACTGGGCACTGAAGCTTTCTTT,CASSPDRGLGTEAFF